A selection of T cell receptor beta chains follows, all from one sample in a study of CD8+ T cells in alopecia areata. Method: immunoSEQ multiplex PCR; TCRdb's copy keeps in-frame clones and lacks some. The repertoire holds 110,000 to 150,000 clones, less than 65% seen once, with 36% in the top ten. Sample: CD8+ T cells sorted from blood. These receptors all come from a human donor in good health. Both conserved end residues are part of each CDR3. D genes are given only for firm matches. A clone size is listed for some rows: how often the clone was seen (once, few, many), or a class if it is expanded.

V | size | D | CDR3
TRBV30 | once | TRBD2 | CAWSVELSRGTYNEQFF
TRBV7-8 | - | TRBD1 | CASSSWDRGDTEAFF
TRBV7-6 | - | - | CASSLAPDTYEQYF
TRBV9 | - | TRBD2 | CASSPSSGINTGELFF
TRBV9 | - | - | CASSVDLSNYGYTF
TRBV29-1 | - | TRBD2 | CSVDSASGRSRRTQYF
TRBV7-9 | - | - | CASSSDLPYTDTQYF
TRBV7-9 | - | TRBD1 | CASSPTGVGYTF
TRBV4-1 | - | TRBD2 | CASSQESPSGRGNEQFF
TRBV7-6 | - | - | CASSPRGETDTEAFF
TRBV19 | - | - | CASSGDVGRDYGYTF
TRBV10-2 | - | - | CASSDQGTQYF
TRBV4-1 | - | - | CASSSENQPQHF
TRBV6-4 | few | TRBD1 | CASSDGTGGADTQYF
TRBV19 | - | - | CAAGAGQWNQPQHF
TRBV9 | - | TRBD2 | CASSLTSGFSYEQYF
TRBV27 | - | TRBD2 | CASSNGGLAPYEQYF
TRBV5-1 | - | - | CASSFLSGGSYNEQFF
TRBV29-1 | - | - | CSATGDTQYF
TRBV2 | - | - | CGTQAGLNYEQYF
TRBV29-1 | once | - | CSVEMWEDSTDTQYF
TRBV25-1 | once | TRBD2 | CASSEWGFSGGSDTQYF
TRBV29-1 | - | TRBD2 | CSVEDLFPSGRDYNEQFF
TRBV10-2 | - | - | CASSQHNNEQFF
TRBV5-1 | - | TRBD1 | CASSLSPQGINEQYF
TRBV11-2 | - | - | CASSWGREENVQYF
TRBV29-1 | - | - | CSVEGLDTNYGYTF
TRBV7-9 | - | TRBD2 | CASSPGTSGRAWELFF
TRBV7-9 | - | TRBD2 | CASSSGLVGEQFF
TRBV30 | - | - | CAWDHTGELFF